This entry lists 16 T cell receptor beta chains sequenced from one sample in a study of T cells in Graves' hyperthyroidism and ophthalmopathy. Using RNA transcripts as the source, TCR beta CDR3 regions were amplified. A set of HTBI primers served as the primers for a first-round RT-PCR of the TCR CDR3. TCRdb redid the calling of the multiplex PCR reads with MiXCR, one entry per CDR3 protein. This table has hundreds of thousands of distinct CDR3 sequences, around 15% appearing once. The sample comprised blood. These receptors all stem from a woman between 18 and 29 years old with Graves' hyperthyroidism.

This chain links TRBV30 with TRBJ2-3, with D unresolved. Germline loops: CDR1 GTSNPN, CDR2 SVGIG (reference sequence). The CDR3 sequence is 17 residues long. Trimming shortened V by 8 bases and J by 1 base, and 25 bases separated the two germline ends. DNA of the CDR3: TGTGCCCCCCATAAGAAGACGGCCAAATGTTGCACAGATACGCAGTATTTT. Its translation is CAPHKKTAKCCTDTQYF.

The rearrangement joins TRBV6-1 to TRBJ2-5, with 7 bases fitting TRBD1. The CDR3 contains 15 residues. The J segment lost 6 bases and the V segment lost 9 bases, leaving 16 bases of the junction unmatched. Germline V gene lookup returns CDR1 MNHNS and CDR2 SASEGT. The CDR3 DNA sequence: TGTGCCAGGAGCCGGGACAGCCAAAGGGTGCAGACCCAGTACTTC. Encoded protein: CARSRDSQRVQTQYF.

At least ten counts were recorded for this clonotype. The V and J genes are TRBV20-1 and TRBJ2-1, with 7 nucleotides matching TRBD1. Germline CDR1 reads DFQATT; CDR2 reads SNEGSKA (reference sequence). V was clipped by 5 bases and J by 5 bases; unmatched bases: 6. This CDR3 contains 13 residues. The CDR3 reads CSAARQGNNEQFF. The CDR3 DNA is TGCAGTGCTGCTCGACAGGGTAACAATGAGCAGTTCTTC.

This clonotype was found a few times. The gene calls are TRBV4-1 and TRBJ2-7; D remains unclear. This CDR3 spans 14 amino acids. V was clipped by 0 bases and J by 2 bases, with 8 bases between them. CDR1 MGHRA and CDR2 YSYEKL come from the germline V gene. The CDR3 loop reads CASSQDGGPYEQYF. The CDR3 bases are TGCGCCAGCAGCCAAGACGGCGGCCCCTACGAGCAGTACTTC.

The sample holds many counts of this clonotype. CDR3 DNA sequence: TGTGCCAGCAGACCCGGGGGGAAGGGGACTAATGAAAAACTGTTTTTT. It translates to CASRPGGKGTNEKLFF. This chain links TRBV28 with TRBJ1-4, with D possibly matching TRBD1 (5 bases). CDR1 and CDR2 from the germline V gene are MDHEN and SYDVKM. This CDR3 comprises 16 residues. V dropped 6 bases and J dropped 2 bases, with 16 bases sitting between them.

This clonotype was observed a few times. The chain uses TRBV19 and TRBJ2-3; 13 nucleotides agree with TRBD2. This CDR3 spans 18 amino acids. In germline, CDR1 is LNHDA, CDR2 SQIVND (reference sequence). The J segment lost 3 bases and the V segment lost 5 bases, leaving 11 bases of the junction unmatched. For the CDR3, the DNA is TGTGCCAGTAGTTTCCGCGGGACTAGCGGGATTGGAACAGATACGCAGTATTTT. Translated: CASSFRGTSGIGTDTQYF.

This clonotype was counted only a few times. The chain uses TRBV27 and TRBJ2-5; the match to TRBD1 covers 10 bases. Germline assignment: CDR1 MNHEY and CDR2 SMNVEV (reference sequence). The CDR3 length is 18 residues. The V gene end was trimmed by 0 bases and the J gene end by 4 bases; junction bases not matched to a gene: 11. Written as DNA, the CDR3 is TGTGCCAGCAGTTTATCCCCTCGACAGGGGGCGCGTATAGAGACCCAGTACTTC. It yields the protein CASSLSPRQGARIETQYF.

This clonotype was seen more than once but under ten times. The genes are TRBV6-5 and TRBJ2-3; tentatively, D is TRBD2 (6 bases). The CDR3 covers 16 residues. The germline CDR1 and CDR2 sequences are MNHEY and SVGAGI. Trimming took 2 bases from V and 3 from J, leaving 15 bases between them. This CDR3 is CASSYEVASVTDTQYF. The DNA for the CDR3 is TGTGCCAGCAGTTACGAAGTAGCTAGCGTGACAGATACGCAGTATTTT.

This clonotype occurred a few times. This chain connects TRBV10-3 to TRBJ2-4; D gene unclear. The ends were cut back, 2 bases at V and 0 bases at J, with 11 bases in the middle. CDR3 length equals 16 residues. Germline CDR1 ENHRY, CDR2 SYGVKD. For the CDR3, the DNA is TGTGCCATCAGTGAGGAGTACACCGGAGCCAAAAACATTCAGTACTTC. Its translation: CAISEEYTGAKNIQYF.

This clonotype was recorded many times. CDR3 in DNA: TGCAGCGTTGATGCAGGGTCTGGTGCGCGCTACACCTTC. Amino acid sequence: CSVDAGSGARYTF. V gene TRBV29-1 combines with J gene TRBJ1-2, with a possible D match to TRBD1 (5 bases). Germline V gene lookup returns CDR1 SQVTM and CDR2 ANQGSEA. This CDR3 is built from 13 residues. The germline V and J ends were trimmed by 3 bases and 9 bases, with 17 bases remaining between them. The whole variable domain, remainder taken from reference TRBV29-1 and TRBJ1-2, is SAVISQKPSRDICQRGTSLTIQCQVDSQVTMMFWYRQQPGQSLTLIATANQGSEATYESGFVIDKFPISRPNLTFSTLTVSNMSPEDSSIYLCSVDAGSGARYTFGSGTRLTVV.

This clonotype has at least ten counts. J is TRBJ1-5 and V is TRBV27, with D possibly matching TRBD1 (6 bases). Germline values: CDR1 MNHEY, CDR2 SMNVEV (reference sequence). Trimming pared 7 bases from V and 0 bases from J, leaving 10 bases between. The CDR3 has 14 amino acids. CDR3: CASTARGSNQPQHF. The CDR3 nucleotides read TGTGCCAGCACCGCCAGGGGTAGCAATCAGCCCCAGCATTTT.

This clonotype was seen a handful of times. The rearrangement joins TRBV24-1 to TRBJ2-7; D perhaps matches TRBD1 (5 bases). The CDR3 covers 12 residues. V lost 8 bases and J lost 5, with 12 bases in between. The germline CDR1 and CDR2 sequences are KGHDR and SFDVKD. The CDR3 spells CATTQWGNEQYF. The CDR3 nucleotides read TGTGCCACCACCCAGTGGGGCAACGAGCAGTACTTC.

This clonotype came up many times. The chain carries TRBV6-5 and TRBJ1-5, with D tentatively TRBD1 (6 bases). Germline V gene sequence: CDR1 MNHEY, CDR2 SVGAGI. This CDR3 has 14 residues. V was trimmed by 5 bases and J by 5 bases, leaving 13 bases between them. CDR3 coding DNA: TGTGCCAGCAGTCTTTCCAGGGGAGATCAGCCCCAGCATTTT. Encoded protein: CASSLSRGDQPQHF.

In the case of this clonotype: A read error may explain this, as a much larger clone is one base away. The final CDR3 position lacks the conserved phenylalanine or tryptophan, pointing to a likely read error. The V call is TRBV6-1, the J call TRBJ2-5; 7 positions agree with TRBD2. CDR3 length equals 16 residues. J gave up 5 bases and V 8 bases, and 17 bases lay outside the gene matches. Germline lookup yields CDR1 MNHNS and CDR2 SASEGT. CDR3 amino acids: CASCLYATLAPETQYL. CDR3 coding DNA: TGTGCCAGCTGTCTCTACGCAACACTAGCGCCGGAGACCCAGTACCTC.

This clonotype was found many times. The chain recombines TRBV5-1 with TRBJ2-7; weak D call: TRBD2 (5 bases). The CDR3 is 14 residues long. The V gene lost 4 bases and the J gene lost 0 bases, with 11 bases spanning the gap. The V gene's germline CDR1 is SGHRS and CDR2 YFSETQ. The CDR3 DNA follows: TGCGCCAGCAGCGGCGGACTGATCTCCTACGAGCAGTACTTC. It specifies CASSGGLISYEQYF.

In its sample, this clonotype was seen many times. The V gene is TRBV19, the J gene TRBJ2-5; D remains unclear. CDR1 is LNHDA and CDR2 is SQIVND in the germline V gene (reference sequence). Between the trimmed V and J ends, which lost 6 bases and 5 bases, there was a span of 16 bases. This CDR3 contains 14 residues. The CDR3 loop is CASSSATDGETQYF. For the CDR3, the DNA is TGTGCCAGTAGCTCTGCCACGGACGGGGAGACCCAGTACTTC.